Listed below are T cell receptor beta chains from one sample, sequenced in a study of blood T cell repertoires in COVID-19. Profiled with immunoSEQ multiplex PCR; TCRdb holds only in-frame clones, not every one. Seen here are some 70,000 clones, 88% observed once, and the top ten hold around 2.5%. Source material: peripheral blood. These receptors originate from a man aged 65 to 85 with active or convalescent COVID-19. Each CDR3 is given with its conserved first and last residue. D genes are given only for firm matches. Expanded clones get a size class; other rows say once, few or many, or leave the size out.

cdr3_length d_call j_call clone_size v_call cdr3_nt cdr3_aa
15 NA TRBJ1-1 NA TRBV10-3 TGTGCCATCAGTGATCTCTATGGGGGGGCCACTGAAGCTTTCTTT CAISDLYGGATEAFF
16 TRBD2 TRBJ2-3 NA TRBV6-5 TGTGCCAGCAGTTACGGTCGACTAGCGGGAGGAGATACGCAGTATTTT CASSYGRLAGGDTQYF
20 NA TRBJ2-1 NA TRBV5-4 TGTGCCAGCAGCCGGACAGGGGGCAGGAGGGCTAGCGGGAGGGACAATGAGCAGTTCTTC CASSRTGGRRASGRDNEQFF
15 NA TRBJ2-7 NA TRBV27 TGTGCCAGCAGTTTATCCGGGACTGGGCTCGCCGAGCAGTACTTC CASSLSGTGLAEQYF
14 TRBD1 TRBJ1-2 once TRBV2 TGTGCCAGCAGTGAAGCGCGGACAGGCGCGGGCTACACCTTC CASSEARTGAGYTF
13 TRBD1 TRBJ1-6 once TRBV19 TGTGCCAGTATGGACAGGGGTTATTCACCCCTCCACTTT CASMDRGYSPLHF
14 NA TRBJ1-2 NA TRBV6-5 TGTGCCAGCAGTTACGGCGGGAAGGATCTAAGCTACACCTTC CASSYGGKDLSYTF
11 NA TRBJ2-5 NA TRBV7-9 TGTGCCAGCACCCCTCAAGAGACCCAGTACTTC CASTPQETQYF
19 TRBD1 TRBJ2-4 NA TRBV14 TGTGCCAGCAGCCAAGCAGGGGATGCATATTTCCAGGGGGTGACCATTCAGTACTTC CASSQAGDAYFQGVTIQYF
11 NA TRBJ1-3 NA TRBV6-6 TGTGCCAGCAGTATCAGAAACACCATATATTTT CASSIRNTIYF